This T cell receptor (beta chain) came from a study of identical twins (dated by TCRdb to about 2016). About the study as a whole: The study deep-sequenced TCR alpha and beta repertoires from monozygotic twins, unrelated adults of various ages and cord blood to test whether fetal clonotypes persist. To rule out contamination, replicate twin experiments were performed at different times with different library preparation protocols.

Library preparation was by 5' RACE. TCRdb records Illumina HiSeq 2000 as the sequencer. Template switching introduced a universal primer binding site; the final cDNA contained a unique molecular identifier, enabling accurate counting of TCR cDNA molecules. Specific primers in the conserved constant-segment region were used to synthesize first-strand cDNA for the TCR alpha and beta chains. To control for contamination, every cDNA library was double barcoded, receiving both a SMART-Mk sample barcode and Illumina barcodes. TruSeq adapter sequences, together with Illumina sample barcodes, were added in two successive PCR steps. TCR alpha and beta cDNA libraries were sequenced on the Illumina HiSeq platform with custom primers. The paper's processing steps were these. Raw reads were processed with MiGEC to extract unique molecular identifiers, and MiXCR was used to determine CDR3 positions. For each individual, recombination models were inferred using an EM algorithm with the repgenHMM and IGoR tools. The analysis of shared clonotypes was done with the tcR package in R, with sharing normalized by the product of cloneset sizes. Out-of-frame nonproductive sequences were analyzed to study raw recombination free of thymic and clonal selection effects. TCRdb trimmed public reads at Q25 via fastp, called clones via MiXCR and kept in-frame beta chains. Every distinct CDR3 protein forms one entry, paired with its most common genes and DNA. These V and J calls rely on TCRdb rather than the paper's analysis. This sample gives more than 1.5 million distinct CDR3 sequences in total; less than 40% of them show up just once. The leading ten clones occupy more than 0.25% of the sample.

This clonotype was seen ten or more times. It has no known antigen specificity. No clone much larger than this one lies a single base away; base qualities are absent. Every donor in the study was a healthy Caucasian. The study at large found these results: Because the same donors could not be followed over many years, the conclusions depended on cross-sectional statistical analysis. Compared with coincidental sharing between unrelated individuals, out-of-frame TCR alpha sequences shared between twins had an excess of sequences with low generation probability. Excess twin sharing in beta out-of-frame sequences was weaker because fewer shared sequences lowered the signal-to-noise ratio. In monozygotic twins, recombination models systematically underestimated out-of-frame TCR alpha sharing, but the models matched the sharing seen between unrelated individuals. Invariant T cells such as MAIT and iNKT could partly confound zero-insertion analyses, although diverse VJ usage argued against such confounding for most clonotypes. Fewer insertions were carried by abundant cord blood beta clonotypes; a weaker similar trend was observed in young adult naive repertoires, while no such trend was observed in memory repertoires.

The sequenced sample was cord blood. This receptor was taken from a newborn girl in good health.

The CDR3 in this case is CSARRSSNQPQHF. The nucleotide sequence reads as follows: TGCAGTGCTAGAAGGTCTAGCAATCAGCCCCAGCATTTT. The sequence is built from TRBV20-1 and TRBJ1-5; no D segment can be confidently identified. The CDR3 runs 13 residues from the cysteine to the phenylalanine. The CDR3 DNA has 39 bases and is translated from base 1. From the germline V gene (reference sequence), CDR1 is DFQATT and CDR2 is SNEGSKA. The junction carries 5 bases between V and J, which are trimmed by 2 bases and 0 bases respectively.